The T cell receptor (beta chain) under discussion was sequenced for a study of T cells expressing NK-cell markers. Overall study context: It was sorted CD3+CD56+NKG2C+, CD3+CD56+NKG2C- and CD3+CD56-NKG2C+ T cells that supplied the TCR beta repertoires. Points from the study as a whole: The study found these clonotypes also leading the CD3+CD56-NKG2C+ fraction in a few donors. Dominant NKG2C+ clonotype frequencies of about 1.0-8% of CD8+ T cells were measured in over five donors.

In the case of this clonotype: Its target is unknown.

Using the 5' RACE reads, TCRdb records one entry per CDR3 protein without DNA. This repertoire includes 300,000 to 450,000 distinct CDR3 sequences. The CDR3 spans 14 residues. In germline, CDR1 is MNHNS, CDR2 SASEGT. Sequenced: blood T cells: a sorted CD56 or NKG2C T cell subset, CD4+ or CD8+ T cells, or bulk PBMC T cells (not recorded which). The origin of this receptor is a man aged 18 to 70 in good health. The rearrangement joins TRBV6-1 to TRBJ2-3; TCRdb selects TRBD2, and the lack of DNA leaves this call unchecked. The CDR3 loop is CATSLSGGRDTQYF.